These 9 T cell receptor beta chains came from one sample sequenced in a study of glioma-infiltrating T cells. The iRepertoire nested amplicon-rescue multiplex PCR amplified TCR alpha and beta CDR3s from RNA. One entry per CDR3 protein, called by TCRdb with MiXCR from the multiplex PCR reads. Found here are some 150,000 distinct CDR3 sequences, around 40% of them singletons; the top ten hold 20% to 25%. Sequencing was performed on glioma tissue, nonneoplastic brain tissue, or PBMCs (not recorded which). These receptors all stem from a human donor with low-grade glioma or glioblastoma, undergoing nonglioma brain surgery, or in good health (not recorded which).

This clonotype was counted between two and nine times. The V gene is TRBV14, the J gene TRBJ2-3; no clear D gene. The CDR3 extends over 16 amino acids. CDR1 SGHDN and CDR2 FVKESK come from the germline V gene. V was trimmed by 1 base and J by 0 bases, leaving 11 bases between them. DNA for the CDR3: TGTGCCAGCAGCCAAGGAACGAAGGTCAGCACAGATACGCAGTATTTT. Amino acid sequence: CASSQGTKVSTDTQYF.

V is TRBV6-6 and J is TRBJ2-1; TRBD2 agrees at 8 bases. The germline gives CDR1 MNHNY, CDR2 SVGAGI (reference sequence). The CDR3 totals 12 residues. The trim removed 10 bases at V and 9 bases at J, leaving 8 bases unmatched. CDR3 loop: CAIRREGSEQFF. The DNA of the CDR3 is TGTGCCATCCGACGGGAGGGGAGTGAGCAGTTCTTC.

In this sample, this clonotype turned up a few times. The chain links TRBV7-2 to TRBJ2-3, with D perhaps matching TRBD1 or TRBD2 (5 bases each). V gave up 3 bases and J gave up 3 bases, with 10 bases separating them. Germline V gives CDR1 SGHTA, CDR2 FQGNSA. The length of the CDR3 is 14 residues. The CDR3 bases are TGTGCCAGCAGCTTTTCCGGGGCGACAGATACGCAGTATTTT. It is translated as CASSFSGATDTQYF.

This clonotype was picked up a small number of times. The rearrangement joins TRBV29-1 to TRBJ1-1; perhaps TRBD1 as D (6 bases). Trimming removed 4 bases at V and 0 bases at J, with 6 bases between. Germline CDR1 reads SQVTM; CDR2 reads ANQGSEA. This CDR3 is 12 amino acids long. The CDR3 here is CSVGTVNTEAFF. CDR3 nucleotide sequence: TGCAGCGTTGGGACAGTGAACACTGAAGCTTTCTTT.

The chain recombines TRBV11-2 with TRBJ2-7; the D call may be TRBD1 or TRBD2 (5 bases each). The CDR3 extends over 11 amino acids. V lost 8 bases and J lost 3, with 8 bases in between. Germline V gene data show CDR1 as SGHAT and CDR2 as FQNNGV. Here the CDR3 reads CASGTGYEQYF. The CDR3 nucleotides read TGTGCCAGCGGGACGGGCTACGAGCAGTACTTC.

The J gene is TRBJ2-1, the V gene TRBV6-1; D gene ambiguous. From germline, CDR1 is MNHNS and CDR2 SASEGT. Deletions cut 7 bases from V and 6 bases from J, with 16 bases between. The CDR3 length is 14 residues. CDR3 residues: CASIAGSPFNEQFF. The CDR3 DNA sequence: TGTGCCAGCATTGCCGGGTCACCCTTCAATGAGCAGTTCTTC.

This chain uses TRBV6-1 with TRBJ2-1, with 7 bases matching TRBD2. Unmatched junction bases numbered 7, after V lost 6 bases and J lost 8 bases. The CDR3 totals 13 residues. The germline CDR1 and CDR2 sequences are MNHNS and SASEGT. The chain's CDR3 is CASRRTSFDEQFF. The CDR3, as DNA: TGTGCCAGCAGAAGGACTAGTTTCGATGAGCAGTTCTTC.

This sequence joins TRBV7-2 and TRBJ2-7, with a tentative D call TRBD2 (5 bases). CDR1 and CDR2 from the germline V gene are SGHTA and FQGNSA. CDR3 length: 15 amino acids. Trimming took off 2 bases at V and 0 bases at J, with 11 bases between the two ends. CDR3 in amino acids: CASSLIGLNSYEQYF. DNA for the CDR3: TGTGCCAGCAGCTTAATCGGACTGAACTCCTACGAGCAGTACTTC.

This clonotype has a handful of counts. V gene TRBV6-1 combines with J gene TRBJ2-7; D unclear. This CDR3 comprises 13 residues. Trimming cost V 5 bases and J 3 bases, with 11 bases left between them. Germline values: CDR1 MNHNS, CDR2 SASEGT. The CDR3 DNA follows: TGTGCCAGCAGTTACGGGCTCCACTACGAGCAGTACTTC. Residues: CASSYGLHYEQYF.